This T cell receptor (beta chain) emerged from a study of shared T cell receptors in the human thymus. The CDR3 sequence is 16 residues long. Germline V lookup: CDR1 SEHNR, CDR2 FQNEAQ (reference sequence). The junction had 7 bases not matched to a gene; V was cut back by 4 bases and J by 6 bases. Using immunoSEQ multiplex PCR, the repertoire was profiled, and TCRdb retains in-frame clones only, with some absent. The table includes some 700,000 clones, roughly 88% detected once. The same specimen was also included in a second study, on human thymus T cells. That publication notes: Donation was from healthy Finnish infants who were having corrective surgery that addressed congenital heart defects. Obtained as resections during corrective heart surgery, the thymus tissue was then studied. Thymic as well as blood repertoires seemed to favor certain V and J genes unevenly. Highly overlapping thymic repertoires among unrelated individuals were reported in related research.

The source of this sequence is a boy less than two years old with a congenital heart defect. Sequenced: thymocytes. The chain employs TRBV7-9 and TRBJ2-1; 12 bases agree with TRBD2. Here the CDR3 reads CASSSPSGRASNEQFF. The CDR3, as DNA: TGTGCCAGCAGCTCCCCTAGCGGGAGGGCCAGCAATGAGCAGTTCTTC.